This is a list of T cell receptor beta chains from one sample in a study of cytomegalovirus exposure and HLA in healthy donors. TCRdb's copy holds only in-frame clones and misses some; the assay was immunoSEQ multiplex PCR. The sample includes approximately 130,000 clones, roughly 87% of them seen just once. The sample taken for sequencing was PBMCs. These TCRs come from a woman aged 18-35 years in good health and CMV-seronegative. Each CDR3 is given with its conserved first and last residue. A D gene is named only where the DNA matches it firmly. Some rows have no size entry. The others give once, few or many, or a class for an expanded clone.

V,J,D,length,size,CDR3,DNA
TRBV9,TRBJ2-3,.,15,few,CASSVVGGATDTQYF,TGTGCCAGCAGCGTAGTAGGCGGGGCCACAGATACGCAGTATTTT
TRBV27,TRBJ2-7,TRBD2,15,.,CASRGLALPSYEQYF,TGTGCCAGCAGGGGACTAGCCCTCCCCTCCTACGAGCAGTACTTC
TRBV21-1,TRBJ2-7,.,14,.,CASSKVTPPYEQYF,TGTGCCAGCAGCAAAGTTACACCCCCCTACGAGCAGTACTTC
TRBV5-1,TRBJ2-7,.,14,.,CASSLGQTSYEQYF,TGCGCCAGCAGCTTGGGTCAGACAAGCTACGAGCAGTACTTC
TRBV2,TRBJ2-1,.,15,.,CASREELTSYNEQFF,TGTGCCAGCAGAGAGGAACTAACCTCCTACAATGAGCAGTTCTTC
TRBV27,TRBJ2-6,.,15,once,CASSLSVSGANVLTF,TGTGCCAGCAGTTTGAGTGTCTCTGGGGCCAACGTCCTGACTTTC
TRBV11-3,TRBJ2-3,TRBD2,14,.,CASSLGGGADTQYF,TGTGCCAGCAGCTTAGGCGGGGGGGCAGATACGCAGTATTTT
TRBV7-9,TRBJ1-1,.,13,.,CASSFSRNTEAFF,TGTGCCAGCAGCTTTAGCAGGAACACTGAAGCTTTCTTT
TRBV7-9,TRBJ2-3,.,16,.,CASSLAGGPSTDTQYF,TGTGCCAGCAGCTTAGCGGGCGGGCCAAGCACAGATACGCAGTATTTT
TRBV30,TRBJ1-1,.,14,.,CAWNAQLPNTEAFF,TGTGCCTGGAACGCACAGTTACCGAACACTGAAGCTTTCTTT
TRBV2,TRBJ2-7,TRBD1,15,.,CASSAGTGPSYEQYF,TGTGCCAGCAGCGCCGGGACAGGTCCCTCCTACGAGCAGTACTTC
TRBV19,TRBJ2-1,.,15,.,CASSMVLSSYNEQFF,TGTGCCAGTAGTATGGTCCTGAGCTCCTACAATGAGCAGTTCTTC
TRBV10-3,TRBJ1-2,.,14,.,CAISGGGTGYGYTF,TGTGCCATCAGTGGCGGGGGAACAGGGTATGGCTACACCTTC
TRBV7-2,TRBJ1-1,.,13,.,CASSLDRERGPFF,TGTGCCAGCAGCTTAGACAGGGAACGAGGACCTTTCTTT
TRBV12-5,TRBJ2-6,TRBD1,21,.,CASGLALLGQGFISGANVLTF,TGTGCTAGTGGTTTGGCACTACTCGGACAGGGATTCATCTCTGGGGCCAACGTCCTGACTTTC
TRBV6-1,TRBJ2-4,TRBD1,15,.,CASILYRDRVNIQYF,TGTGCCAGTATCCTCTACCGGGACAGGGTGAACATTCAGTACTTC
TRBV5-1,TRBJ1-1,.,15,few,CASSLDLGGVAEAFF,TGCGCCAGCAGCTTGGATCTAGGGGGTGTTGCTGAAGCTTTCTTT
TRBV27,TRBJ2-3,.,14,.,CASTWGLPTDTQYF,TGTGCCAGCACCTGGGGACTTCCCACAGATACGCAGTATTTT
TRBV5-8,TRBJ2-3,TRBD2,13,.,CATSGLAVDTQYF,TGTGCCACCAGCGGACTAGCTGTAGATACGCAGTATTTT
TRBV18,TRBJ2-1,TRBD2,17,.,CASSLHSGTSSYNEQFF,TGTGCCAGCTCACTCCACTCCGGGACTAGCTCCTACAATGAGCAGTTCTTC
TRBV6-5,TRBJ1-2,.,14,few,CASNNREVGYGYTF,TGTGCCAGCAACAACAGGGAAGTAGGCTATGGCTACACCTTC
TRBV18,TRBJ1-1,TRBD1,15,.,CASSTYSGGKTEAFF,TGTGCCAGCTCAACGTATTCAGGGGGCAAGACTGAAGCTTTCTTT
TRBV2,TRBJ2-5,.,12,.,CASSVDTSTQYF,TGTGCCAGCAGTGTAGACACCTCGACCCAGTACTTC
TRBV11-2,TRBJ2-1,TRBD2,14,once,CASSLTSGGYEQFF,TGTGCCAGCAGCTTGACTAGCGGGGGGTATGAGCAGTTCTTC
TRBV2,TRBJ1-6,.,15,.,CASSPSGGKNSPLHF,TGTGCCAGCAGTCCCTCGGGAGGGAAGAATTCACCCCTCCACTTT
TRBV29-1,TRBJ2-1,.,11,.,CSGDLDNEQFF,TGCAGCGGAGACTTGGACAATGAGCAGTTCTTC
TRBV19,TRBJ2-3,.,12,.,CATPTDTDTQYF,TGTGCCACCCCGACAGACACAGATACGCAGTATTTT
TRBV6-5,TRBJ1-2,TRBD1,13,.,CASSPTGNYGYTF,TGTGCCAGCAGTCCGACAGGGAACTATGGCTACACCTTC
TRBV6-1,TRBJ2-7,.,14,.,CASSHLTGAYEQYF,TGTGCCAGCAGTCACCTGACAGGCGCCTACGAGCAGTACTTC
TRBV6-1,TRBJ2-1,TRBD2,14,.,CASRREREVGEQFF,TGTGCCAGCAGGAGGGAGCGGGAGGTCGGTGAGCAGTTCTTC
TRBV7-9,TRBJ2-1,TRBD1,16,.,CASSLEGIGGSYEQFF,TGTGCCAGCAGCTTAGAAGGGATAGGGGGCTCCTATGAGCAGTTCTTC
TRBV6-1,TRBJ1-1,TRBD1,15,few,CASSERGLGNTEAFF,TGTGCCAGCAGTGAAAGGGGGCTAGGGAACACTGAAGCTTTCTTT